What follows are 6 T cell receptor beta chains derived from one specimen sequenced in a study of long-term antiretroviral therapy in people with HIV. immunoSEQ v3.0 was run at survey level. Data came from immunoSEQ multiplex PCR; TCRdb stores just in-frame clones and leaves some out. The data hold 14,000 or so clones, with around 90% observed a single time. The specimen was unsorted PBMCs, collected 6.2 years after starting antiretroviral therapy. The receptor set was obtained from a middle-aged man with HIV.

The chain couples TRBV7-3 to TRBJ2-6; D uncertain. The V gene lost 1 base and the J gene lost 0 bases, with 13 bases spanning the gap. This CDR3 is built from 18 residues. Looked up from germline, CDR1 is SGHTA and CDR2 is FQGTGA. CDR3 DNA sequence: TGTGCCAGCAGCTTAATGGCTAATCGGCTCTCTGGGGCCAACGTCCTGACTTTC. Its translation is CASSLMANRLSGANVLTF. Full variable domain (outside the CDR3, taken from reference TRBV7-3 and TRBJ2-6): GAGVSQTPSNKVTEKGKYVELRCDPISGHTALYWYRQSLGQGPEFLIYFQGTGAADDSGLPNDRFFAVRPEGSVSTLKIQRTERGDSAVYLCASSLMANRLSGANVLTFGAGSRLTVL.

This clone was seen a single time. The rearrangement uses TRBV7-3 and TRBJ2-7, with unresolved D. V was trimmed by 5 bases and J by 5 bases, leaving 13 bases between them. Germline V gene lookup returns CDR1 SGHTA and CDR2 FQGTGA. This CDR3 is 13 amino acids long. The CDR3 nucleotides read TGTGCCAGCAGCCCGGGTCCCTTTAACGAGCAGTACTTC. Its translation: CASSPGPFNEQYF. The complete variable domain, with remaining parts taken from reference TRBV7-3 and TRBJ2-7, reads GAGVSQTPSNKVTEKGKYVELRCDPISGHTALYWYRQSLGQGPEFLIYFQGTGAADDSGLPNDRFFAVRPEGSVSTLKIQRTERGDSAVYLCASSPGPFNEQYFGPGTRLTVT.

The chain links TRBV7-8 to TRBJ2-1, with D tentatively TRBD1 or TRBD2 (5 bases each). Trimming removed 6 bases at V and 8 bases at J, with 17 bases between. Germline V CDR1 and CDR2: SGHVS, FQNEAQ. This CDR3 is built from 14 residues. CDR3 loop: CASSPWGYVDEQFF. The CDR3 DNA sequence: TGTGCCAGCAGTCCATGGGGGTATGTGGATGAGCAGTTCTTC.

The V gene is TRBV18, the J gene TRBJ2-1; unclear D gene. The V end lost 2 bases, the J end lost 3 bases, and 8 bases lay between the germline ends. Germline assignment: CDR1 KGHSH and CDR2 LQKENI. The CDR3 is 14 residues long. The CDR3 here is CASSPSTHYNEQFF. The CDR3, as DNA: TGTGCCAGCTCACCATCGACTCACTACAATGAGCAGTTCTTC.

The rearrangement joins TRBV13 to TRBJ2-4, with D possibly being TRBD1 (7 bases). The germline CDR1 and CDR2 sequences are PRHDT and FYEKMQ (reference sequence). The germline V and J ends were trimmed by 2 bases and 0 bases, with 20 bases remaining between them. This CDR3 is 19 amino acids long. The CDR3 nucleotides are TGTGCCAGCAGCTTATTCGGTCAGGGGGGAACACTAGCCAAAAACATTCAGTACTTC. It yields the protein CASSLFGQGGTLAKNIQYF.

The chain combines TRBV28 with TRBJ2-7; the D gene is possibly TRBD2 (6 bases). Between the trimmed V and J ends, which lost 7 bases and 2 bases, there was a span of 21 bases. This CDR3 spans 16 amino acids. CDR1 is MDHEN, CDR2 SYDVKM, per germline. The CDR3 is CASTDVWASVTYEQYF. CDR3 DNA sequence: TGTGCCAGCACGGACGTCTGGGCTAGCGTAACCTACGAGCAGTACTTC.